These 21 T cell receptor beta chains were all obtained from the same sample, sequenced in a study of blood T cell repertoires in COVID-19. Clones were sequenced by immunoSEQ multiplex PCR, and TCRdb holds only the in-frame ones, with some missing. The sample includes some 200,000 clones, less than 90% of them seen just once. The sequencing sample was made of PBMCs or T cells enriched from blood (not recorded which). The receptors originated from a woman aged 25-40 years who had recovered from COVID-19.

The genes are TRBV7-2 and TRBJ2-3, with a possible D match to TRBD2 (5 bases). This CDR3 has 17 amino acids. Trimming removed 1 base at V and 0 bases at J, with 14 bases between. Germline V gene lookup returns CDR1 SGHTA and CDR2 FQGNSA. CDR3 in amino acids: CASSLGRTGTSTDTQYF. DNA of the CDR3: TGTGCCAGCAGCTTAGGGAGGACTGGTACTAGCACAGATACGCAGTATTTT.

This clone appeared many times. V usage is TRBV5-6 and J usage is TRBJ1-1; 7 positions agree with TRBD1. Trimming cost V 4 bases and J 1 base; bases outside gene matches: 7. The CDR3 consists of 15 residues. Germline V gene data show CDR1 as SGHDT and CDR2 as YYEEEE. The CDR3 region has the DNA TGTGCCAGCAGCCAGGGGGATTTGTGGAACACTGAAGCTTTCTTT. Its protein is CASSQGDLWNTEAFF.

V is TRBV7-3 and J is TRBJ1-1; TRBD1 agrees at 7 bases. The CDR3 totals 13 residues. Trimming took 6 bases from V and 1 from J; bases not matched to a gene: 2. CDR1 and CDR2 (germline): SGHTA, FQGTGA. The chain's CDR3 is CASSDRENTEAFF. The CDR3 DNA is TGTGCCAGCAGTGACAGGGAGAACACTGAAGCTTTCTTT. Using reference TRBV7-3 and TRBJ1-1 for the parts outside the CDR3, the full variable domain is GAGVSQTPSNKVTEKGKYVELRCDPISGHTALYWYRQSLGQGPEFLIYFQGTGAADDSGLPNDRFFAVRPEGSVSTLKIQRTERGDSAVYLCASSDRENTEAFFGQGTRLTVV.

Here the CDR3 DNA reads TGTGCCAACCCAGGGTTCGGCTATGGCTACACCTTC. Amino acid sequence: CANPGFGYGYTF. The chain combines TRBV19 with TRBJ1-2, with D possibly matching TRBD1 (5 bases). Per the germline V gene, CDR1 is LNHDA and CDR2 is SQIVND (reference sequence). V was trimmed by 10 bases and J by 4 bases, leaving 13 bases between them. CDR3 length: 12 amino acids.

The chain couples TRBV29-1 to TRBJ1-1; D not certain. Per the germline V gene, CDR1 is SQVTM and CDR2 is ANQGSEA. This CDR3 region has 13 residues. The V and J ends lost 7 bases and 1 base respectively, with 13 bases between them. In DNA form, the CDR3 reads TGCAGCGCGTTCCAGGTTACGAACACTGAAGCTTTCTTT. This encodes CSAFQVTNTEAFF.

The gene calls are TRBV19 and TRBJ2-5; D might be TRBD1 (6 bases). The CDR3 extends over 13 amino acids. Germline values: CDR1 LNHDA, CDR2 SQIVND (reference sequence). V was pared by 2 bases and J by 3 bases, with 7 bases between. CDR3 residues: CASSINREETQYF. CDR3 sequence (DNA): TGTGCCAGTAGTATAAACAGGGAAGAGACCCAGTACTTC.

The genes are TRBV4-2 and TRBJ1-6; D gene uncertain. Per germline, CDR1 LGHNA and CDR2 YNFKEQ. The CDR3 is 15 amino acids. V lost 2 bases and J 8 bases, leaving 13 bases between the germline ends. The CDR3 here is CASSQLDQADSPLHF. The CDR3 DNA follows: TGTGCCAGCAGCCAACTCGACCAGGCCGATTCACCCCTCCACTTT.

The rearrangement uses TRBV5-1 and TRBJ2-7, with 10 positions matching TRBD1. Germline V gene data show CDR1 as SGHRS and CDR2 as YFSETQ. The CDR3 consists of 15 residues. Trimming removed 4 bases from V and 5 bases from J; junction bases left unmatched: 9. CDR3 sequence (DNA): TGCGCCAGCAGCCTCGTGGGGGGGACAGGGGACGAGCAGTACTTC. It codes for CASSLVGGTGDEQYF.

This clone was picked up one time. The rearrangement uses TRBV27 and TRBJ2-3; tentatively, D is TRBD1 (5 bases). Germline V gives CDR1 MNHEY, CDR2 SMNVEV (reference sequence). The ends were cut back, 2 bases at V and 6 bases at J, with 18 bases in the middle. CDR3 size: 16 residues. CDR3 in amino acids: CASSLRTRPGSDTQYF. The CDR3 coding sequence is TGTGCCAGCAGTTTAAGGACAAGGCCCGGCAGCGATACGCAGTATTTT.

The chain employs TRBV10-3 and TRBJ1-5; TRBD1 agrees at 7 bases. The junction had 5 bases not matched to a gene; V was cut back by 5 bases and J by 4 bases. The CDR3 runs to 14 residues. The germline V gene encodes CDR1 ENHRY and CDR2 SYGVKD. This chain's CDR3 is CAISNDRDNQPQHF. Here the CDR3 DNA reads TGTGCCATCAGTAACGACAGGGATAATCAGCCCCAGCATTTT.

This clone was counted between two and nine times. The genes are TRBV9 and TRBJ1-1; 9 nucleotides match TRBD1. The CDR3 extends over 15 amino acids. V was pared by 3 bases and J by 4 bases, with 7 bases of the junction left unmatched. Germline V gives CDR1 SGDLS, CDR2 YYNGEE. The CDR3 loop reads CASSASGTGPTEAFF. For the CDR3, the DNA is TGTGCCAGCAGCGCTTCGGGGACAGGGCCCACTGAAGCTTTCTTT.

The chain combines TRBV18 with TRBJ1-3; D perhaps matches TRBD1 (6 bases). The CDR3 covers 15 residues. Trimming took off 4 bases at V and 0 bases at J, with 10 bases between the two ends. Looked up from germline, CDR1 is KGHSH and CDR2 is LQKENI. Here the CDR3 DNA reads TGTGCCAGCTCACTACAGGGCCTCTCTGGAAACACCATATATTTT. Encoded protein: CASSLQGLSGNTIYF. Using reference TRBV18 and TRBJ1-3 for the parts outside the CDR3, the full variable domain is NAGVMQNPRHLVRRRGQEARLRCSPMKGHSHVYWYRQLPEEGLKFMVYLQKENIIDESGMPKERFSAEFPKEGPSILRIQQVVRGDSAAYFCASSLQGLSGNTIYFGEGSWLTVV.

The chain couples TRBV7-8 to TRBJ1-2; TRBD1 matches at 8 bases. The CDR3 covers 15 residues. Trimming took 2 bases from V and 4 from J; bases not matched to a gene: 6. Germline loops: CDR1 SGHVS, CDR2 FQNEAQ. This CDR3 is CASSLYETGAYGYTF. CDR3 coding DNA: TGTGCCAGCAGCTTATATGAGACAGGGGCCTATGGCTACACCTTC.

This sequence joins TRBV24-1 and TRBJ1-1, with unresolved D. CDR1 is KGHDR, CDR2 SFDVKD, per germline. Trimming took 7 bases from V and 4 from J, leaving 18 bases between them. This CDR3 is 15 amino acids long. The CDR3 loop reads CATRTMGAIGTEAFF. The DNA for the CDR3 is TGTGCCACCAGGACGATGGGCGCGATCGGCACTGAAGCTTTCTTT.

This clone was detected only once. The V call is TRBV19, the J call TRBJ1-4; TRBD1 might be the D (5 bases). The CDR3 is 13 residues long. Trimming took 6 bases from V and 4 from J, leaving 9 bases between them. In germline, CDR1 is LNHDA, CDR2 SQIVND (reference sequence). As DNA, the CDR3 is TGTGCCAGTAGCCAGGGACTTAATGAAAAACTGTTTTTT. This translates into CASSQGLNEKLFF.

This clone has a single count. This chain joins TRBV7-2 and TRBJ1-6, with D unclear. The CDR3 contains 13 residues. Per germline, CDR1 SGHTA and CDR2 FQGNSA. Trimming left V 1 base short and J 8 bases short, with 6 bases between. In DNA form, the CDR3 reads TGTGCCAGCAGCTTAGAACGGGATTCACCCCTCCACTTT. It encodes CASSLERDSPLHF.

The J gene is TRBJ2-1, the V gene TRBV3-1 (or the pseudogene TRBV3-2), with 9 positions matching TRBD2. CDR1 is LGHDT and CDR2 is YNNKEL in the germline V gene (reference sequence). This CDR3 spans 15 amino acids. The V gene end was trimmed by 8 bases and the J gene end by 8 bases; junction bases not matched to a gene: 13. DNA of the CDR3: TGTGCCAGCGGACATAGCGGGGGTGGGGGCTATGAGCAGTTCTTC. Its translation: CASGHSGGGGYEQFF.

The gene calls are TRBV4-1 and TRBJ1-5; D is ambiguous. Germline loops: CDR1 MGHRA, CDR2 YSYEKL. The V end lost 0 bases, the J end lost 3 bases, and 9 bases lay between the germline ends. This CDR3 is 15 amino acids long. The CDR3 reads CASSQDRRPNQPQHF. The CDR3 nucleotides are TGCGCCAGCAGCCAAGATCGGAGGCCCAATCAGCCCCAGCATTTT.

The CDR3, as DNA: TGTGCCAGCAGTTACGGGCTAGCGTTGTACCAAGAGACCCAGTACTTC. Translation: CASSYGLALYQETQYF. This chain links TRBV6-2 or TRBV6-3 with TRBJ2-5; D is possibly TRBD2 (6 bases). This CDR3 is 16 amino acids long. V was shortened by 2 bases and J by 0 bases, with 13 bases between the two germline ends. Per germline, CDR1 MNHEY and CDR2 SVGEGT.

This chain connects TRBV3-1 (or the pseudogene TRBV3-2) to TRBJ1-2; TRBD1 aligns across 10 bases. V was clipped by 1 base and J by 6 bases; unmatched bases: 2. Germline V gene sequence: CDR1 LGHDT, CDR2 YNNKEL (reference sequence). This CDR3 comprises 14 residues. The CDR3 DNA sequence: TGTGCCAGCAGCCAAGGGGGACAGGGGAATGGCTACACCTTC. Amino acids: CASSQGGQGNGYTF.

In DNA form, the CDR3 reads TGTGCCAGCAGCCCTCCCGAACACTACGAGCAGTACTTC. It translates to CASSPPEHYEQYF. The gene calls are TRBV7-2 and TRBJ2-7; D not certain. The CDR3 is 13 residues long. The germline V and J ends were trimmed by 5 bases and 3 bases, with 11 bases remaining between them. CDR1 is SGHTA and CDR2 is FQGNSA in the germline V gene.